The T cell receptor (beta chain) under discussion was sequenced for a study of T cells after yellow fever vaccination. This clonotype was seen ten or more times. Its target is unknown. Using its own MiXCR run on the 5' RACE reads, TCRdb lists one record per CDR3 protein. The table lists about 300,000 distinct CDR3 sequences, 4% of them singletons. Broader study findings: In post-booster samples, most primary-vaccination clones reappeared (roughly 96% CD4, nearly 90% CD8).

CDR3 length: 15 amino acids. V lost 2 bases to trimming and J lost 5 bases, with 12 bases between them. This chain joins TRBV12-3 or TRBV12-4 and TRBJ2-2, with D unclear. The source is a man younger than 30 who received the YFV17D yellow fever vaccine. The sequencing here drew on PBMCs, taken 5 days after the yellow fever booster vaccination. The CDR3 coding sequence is TGTGCCAGCAGTTTACGTATGGAGTCTACCGGGGAGCTGTTTTTT. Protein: CASSLRMESTGELFF.